This is a list of T cell receptor beta chains from one sample in a study of a mutant IDH1 vaccine in newly diagnosed glioma. TCRdb's copy holds only in-frame clones and misses some; the assay was immunoSEQ multiplex PCR. This sample has 45,000 or so clones; 88% occur once, and the top ten carry around 6%. No antigen has been assigned to these receptors. Here the sequenced sample was PBMCs, taken from a glioma patient whose treatment included an IDH1 peptide vaccine. All receptors come from a woman aged 40 to 50 with glioma. Each CDR3 is given with its conserved first and last residue. The order of the fields is D gene, V gene, clone size, J gene, CDR3 DNA, CDR3 protein. A D gene is named only where the DNA matches it firmly. Rows may omit the clone size; those that give it use once, few, many or a size class.

TRBD2	TRBV6-1	NA	TRBJ2-2	TGTGCCAGCCCTCGGGGGGGCACCGGGGAGCTGTTTTTT	CASPRGGTGELFF
TRBD1	TRBV14	NA	TRBJ1-1	TGTGCCAGCAGCCCCCAGGGGGGGAACACTGAAGCTTTCTTT	CASSPQGGNTEAFF
NA	TRBV9	NA	TRBJ2-5	TGTGCCAGCAGCCTCGGACATGTTCAAGAGACCCAGTACTTC	CASSLGHVQETQYF
NA	TRBV27	NA	TRBJ1-1	TGTGCCAGCAGTCCCCCGGGGTATGAAGCTTTCTTT	CASSPPGYEAFF
NA	TRBV7-6	NA	TRBJ2-7	TGTGCCAGCAGCTTAGCCATGCCGGGACGCAGGTCCGACGAGCAGTACTTC	CASSLAMPGRRSDEQYF
NA	TRBV5-1	NA	TRBJ1-6	TGCGCCAGCAGCTTGCAGGGCCCGGCGTACCGATTATCCTATAATTCACCCCTCCACTTT	CASSLQGPAYRLSYNSPLHF
NA	TRBV7-2	once	TRBJ2-7	TGTGCCAGCAGCTTAGGGTGGGACGGTTCCTACGAGCAGTACTTC	CASSLGWDGSYEQYF
TRBD2	TRBV6-1	NA	TRBJ2-3	TGTGCCAGCAGTGAGGGGGGGACTAGCGGGAGCCCAACGGGTTCGGATACGCAGTATTTT	CASSEGGTSGSPTGSDTQYF
NA	TRBV20-1	NA	TRBJ1-1	TGCAGTGCCACGAGACAAGGAGAAGCTTTCTTT	CSATRQGEAFF
NA	TRBV5-5	NA	TRBJ1-5	TGTGCCAGCAGCTTTGACAGCAATCAGCCCCAGCATTTT	CASSFDSNQPQHF
NA	TRBV2	NA	TRBJ2-7	TGTGCCAGCAGCTGGGGCTTTGTAGTCTACGAGCAGTACTTC	CASSWGFVVYEQYF
NA	TRBV30	NA	TRBJ2-3	TGTGCCTGGAAGGTGGCAGGGAAAACTAGCACAGATACGCAGTATTTT	CAWKVAGKTSTDTQYF
NA	TRBV6-1	NA	TRBJ2-1	TGTGCCAGCAGTGAAATGTGGGAGCCCCTCTACAATGAGCAGTTCTTC	CASSEMWEPLYNEQFF
NA	TRBV6-1	once	TRBJ1-2	TGTGCCAGCATTTGGGGGGGCTCTGGCGGCTACACCTTC	CASIWGGSGGYTF
TRBD1	TRBV29-1	NA	TRBJ1-2	TGCAGCGTTGAACACGGACAGGGGGCTGGCTATGGCTACACCTTC	CSVEHGQGAGYGYTF
NA	TRBV25-1	NA	TRBJ1-3	TGTGCCAGCAGTGACTCACCCGGGACGGTCTCTGGAAACACCATATATTTT	CASSDSPGTVSGNTIYF
NA	TRBV2	once	TRBJ2-6	TGTGCCAGCAGTTCTGGGCGGCGAACTGGGGCCAACGTCCTGACTTTC	CASSSGRRTGANVLTF
NA	TRBV27	NA	TRBJ1-6	TGTGCCAGCAGTTTAGGCGGGTCACCCCTCCACTTT	CASSLGGSPLHF
TRBD1	TRBV7-9	NA	TRBJ1-5	TGTGCCAGCAGTCTTGCCCGTGGGACAGAGAATCAGCCCCAGCATTTT	CASSLARGTENQPQHF
NA	TRBV7-2	NA	TRBJ1-2	TGTGCCAGCAGCTTAGATACAGCGTCTAACTATGGCTACACCTTC	CASSLDTASNYGYTF
NA	TRBV10-2	NA	TRBJ1-1	TGCGCCAGCACCCTATCGGGGGGCGACACTGAAGCTTTCTTT	CASTLSGGDTEAFF
NA	TRBV4-1	NA	TRBJ2-3	TGCGCCAGCAGCCACCCTCCTAGCACAGATACGCAGTATTTT	CASSHPPSTDTQYF
NA	TRBV18	NA	TRBJ2-7	TGTGCCAGCTCACCGTACCAAACTCCGGAGGAGCAGTACTTC	CASSPYQTPEEQYF
NA	TRBV7-2	NA	TRBJ1-2	TGTGCCAGCAGCTTCCCGGACAGAGTTAACTATGGCTACACCTTC	CASSFPDRVNYGYTF
TRBD1	TRBV7-2	NA	TRBJ2-1	TGTGCCAGCAGCAGCGCCGGGACAGGGATTGTTGAGCAGTTCTTC	CASSSAGTGIVEQFF
TRBD2	TRBV5-1	NA	TRBJ2-3	TGCGCCAGCAGCGCTAGCGGAACCGGCACAGATACGCAGTATTTT	CASSASGTGTDTQYF
NA	TRBV7-8	NA	TRBJ2-2	TGTGCCAGCAGCTTAAGGGGCGGGGGCACCACCGGGGAGCTGTTTTTT	CASSLRGGGTTGELFF
TRBD1	TRBV19	NA	TRBJ2-1	TGTGCCAGTAGTTCTAGGACAGGGTCGTCCTACAATGAGCAGTTCTTC	CASSSRTGSSYNEQFF
NA	TRBV7-9	NA	TRBJ1-2	TGTGCCAGCAGCCCTAGCGGGGGCCACTATGGCTACACCTTC	CASSPSGGHYGYTF
NA	TRBV4-2	NA	TRBJ2-5	TGTGCCAGCAGCCAAGGGTTACAAGAGACCCAGTACTTC	CASSQGLQETQYF
NA	TRBV4-2	NA	TRBJ1-2	TGTGCCAGCAGCCAAGCAACCCGGGGAGGGCCTGGCTACACCTTC	CASSQATRGGPGYTF
NA	TRBV4-3	NA	TRBJ1-3	TGCGCCAGCAGCCAAGCCCTCTACAGTACCTCTGGAAACACCATATATTTT	CASSQALYSTSGNTIYF
NA	TRBV29-1	NA	TRBJ1-4	TGCAGCGTTGAAGTCCTCGGCGTTCATAATGAAAAACTGTTTTTT	CSVEVLGVHNEKLFF
NA	TRBV18	NA	TRBJ1-1	TGTGCCAGCTCAGGGGCTGTGAACGTCAACACTGAAGCTTTCTTT	CASSGAVNVNTEAFF
NA	TRBV19	NA	TRBJ1-6	TGTGCCAGTAGATCAGCGGGTAGCTCCTATAATTCACCCCTCCACTTT	CASRSAGSSYNSPLHF
NA	TRBV6-1	NA	TRBJ2-1	TGTGCCAGCAGTGGTCCCCGCGGGTGGGGGAGAAATGAGCAGTTCTTC	CASSGPRGWGRNEQFF
TRBD2	TRBV4-1	NA	TRBJ2-5	TGCGCCAGCAGCCAAGATGCGGGGGGGGGAGAGACCCAGTACTTC	CASSQDAGGGETQYF
NA	TRBV18	NA	TRBJ2-5	TGTGCCAGCTCGTCCACCCAAGAGACCCAGTACTTC	CASSSTQETQYF
NA	TRBV14	NA	TRBJ2-7	TGTGCCAGCAGCCAAGGATCCGGTCAGCAGTACTTC	CASSQGSGQQYF
TRBD2	TRBV19	NA	TRBJ2-7	TGTGCCAGTAGTCCTAGCGGGAGACAGTCCTACGAGCAGTACTTC	CASSPSGRQSYEQYF
NA	TRBV27	once	TRBJ2-5	TGTGCCAGCAGTTTATCGGACGGACGGAGGACCCAGTACTTC	CASSLSDGRRTQYF
TRBD1	TRBV19	NA	TRBJ1-5	TGTGCCAGTAGTATAGTTGGACCCACAGGGGTGCGCAATCAGCCCCAGCATTTT	CASSIVGPTGVRNQPQHF
TRBD1	TRBV6-6	NA	TRBJ1-2	TGTGCCAGCAGTCCCCGGACAGGGGTTGGCTACACCTTC	CASSPRTGVGYTF
TRBD2	TRBV7-8	NA	TRBJ2-7	TGTGCCAGCAGCTTAGGGGGACTAGCGGGAAGGTACGAGCAGTACTTC	CASSLGGLAGRYEQYF
TRBD1	TRBV30	NA	TRBJ1-4	TGTGCCTGGAGACCGTCGGACAGGGTTCGCGAAAAACTGTTTTTT	CAWRPSDRVREKLFF
NA	TRBV5-6	NA	TRBJ1-2	TGTGCCAGCAGCCGGGGTTCCAAATCGGGCTACACCTTC	CASSRGSKSGYTF
NA	TRBV7-6	NA	TRBJ1-6	TGTGCCAGCAGCTACGGCTGGGGCAGGGCGGGTTCACCCCTCCACTTT	CASSYGWGRAGSPLHF
TRBD1	TRBV30	NA	TRBJ1-4	TGTGCCTGGGACAGGGAACGTGAAAAACTGTTTTTT	CAWDREREKLFF
NA	TRBV2	once	TRBJ1-2	TGTGCCAGCAGTGACGGGCTGGGGGATGGCTACACCTTC	CASSDGLGDGYTF
NA	TRBV10-3	NA	TRBJ2-2	TGTGCCATCAAGCAGGGCGCGAACACCGGGGAGCTGTTTTTT	CAIKQGANTGELFF
TRBD1	TRBV5-1	NA	TRBJ1-1	TGCGCCAGCAGCAAAGATCGACAGGGGAAGGATTTCTTT	CASSKDRQGKDFF
TRBD2	TRBV27	NA	TRBJ2-1	TGTGCCAGCAGGACTAGCGGGCGCTACAATGAGCAGTTCTTC	CASRTSGRYNEQFF
NA	TRBV21-1	NA	TRBJ1-1	TGTGCCAGCCGTCAAGACAGGGGGAACACTGAAGCTTTCTTT	CASRQDRGNTEAFF
TRBD1	TRBV5-1	NA	TRBJ1-2	TGCGCCAGCAGCCAAGCACAGGGGGCGTATGGCTACACCTTC	CASSQAQGAYGYTF
NA	TRBV7-2	NA	TRBJ2-3	TGTGCCAGCAGCCGCCGCGCCTCAGATACGCAGTATTTT	CASSRRASDTQYF
NA	TRBV2	once	TRBJ2-6	TGTGCCAGCAGTTACAGGGAAACTGGGGCCAACGTCCTGACTTTC	CASSYRETGANVLTF
TRBD2	TRBV4-3	NA	TRBJ2-2	TGCGCCAGCAGCCAAGGGCCGGGGGGAGACACCGGGGAGCTGTTTTTT	CASSQGPGGDTGELFF
NA	TRBV6-1	NA	TRBJ1-5	TGTGCCAGCAGTGGGGCAGGCTGGAATCAGCCCCAGCATTTT	CASSGAGWNQPQHF
NA	TRBV6-5	NA	TRBJ1-1	TGTGCCAGCAGTTACTTGGGGAACACTGAAGCTTTCTTT	CASSYLGNTEAFF